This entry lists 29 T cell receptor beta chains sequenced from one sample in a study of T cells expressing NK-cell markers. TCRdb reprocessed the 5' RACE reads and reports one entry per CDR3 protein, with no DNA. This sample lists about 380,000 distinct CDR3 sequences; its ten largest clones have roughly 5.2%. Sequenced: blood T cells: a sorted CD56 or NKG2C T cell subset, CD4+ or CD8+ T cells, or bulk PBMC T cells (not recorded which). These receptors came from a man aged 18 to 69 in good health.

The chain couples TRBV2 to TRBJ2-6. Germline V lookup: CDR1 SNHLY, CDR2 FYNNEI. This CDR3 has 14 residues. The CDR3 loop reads CASRLSSGANVLTF.

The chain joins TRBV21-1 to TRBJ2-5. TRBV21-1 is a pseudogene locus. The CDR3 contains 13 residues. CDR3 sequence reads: CASSKEGYETQYF.

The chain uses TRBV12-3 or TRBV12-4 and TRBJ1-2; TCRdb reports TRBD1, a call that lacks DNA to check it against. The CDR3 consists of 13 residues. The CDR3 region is CASSSGQLLGYTF.

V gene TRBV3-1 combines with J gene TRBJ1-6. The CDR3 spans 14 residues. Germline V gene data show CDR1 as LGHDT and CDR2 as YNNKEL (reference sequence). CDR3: CASSQFGLVSPLHF.

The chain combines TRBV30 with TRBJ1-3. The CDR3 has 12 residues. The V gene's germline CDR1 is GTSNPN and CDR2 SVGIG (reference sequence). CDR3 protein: CAWKGSGNTIYF. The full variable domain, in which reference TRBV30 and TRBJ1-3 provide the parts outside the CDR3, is SQTIHQWPATLVQPVGSPLSLECTVEGTSNPNLYWYRQAAGRGLQLLFYSVGIGQISSEVPQNLSASRPQDRQFILSSKKLLLSDSGFYLCAWKGSGNTIYFGEGSWLTVV.

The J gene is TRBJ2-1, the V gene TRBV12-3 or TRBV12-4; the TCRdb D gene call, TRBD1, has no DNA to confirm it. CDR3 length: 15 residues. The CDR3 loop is CASSLNRGPNNEQFF.

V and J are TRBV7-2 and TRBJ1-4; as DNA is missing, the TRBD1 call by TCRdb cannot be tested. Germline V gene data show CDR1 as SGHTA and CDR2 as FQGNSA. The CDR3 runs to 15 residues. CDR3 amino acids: CASSLGGGLNEKLFF.

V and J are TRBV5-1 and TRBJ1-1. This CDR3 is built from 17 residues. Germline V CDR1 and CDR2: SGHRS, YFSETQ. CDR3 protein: CASSFSVRIFGNTEAFF.

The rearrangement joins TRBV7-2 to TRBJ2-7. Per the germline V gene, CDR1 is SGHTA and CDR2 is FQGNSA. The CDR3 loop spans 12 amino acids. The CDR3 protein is CASSKTSYEQYF.

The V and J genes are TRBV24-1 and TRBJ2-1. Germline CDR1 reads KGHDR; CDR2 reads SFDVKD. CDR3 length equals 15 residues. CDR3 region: CATSDPRSSYNEQFF.

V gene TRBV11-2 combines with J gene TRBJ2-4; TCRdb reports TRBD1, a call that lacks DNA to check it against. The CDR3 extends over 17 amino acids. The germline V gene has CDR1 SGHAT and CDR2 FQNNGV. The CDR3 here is CASSLEGGYYAKNIQYF.

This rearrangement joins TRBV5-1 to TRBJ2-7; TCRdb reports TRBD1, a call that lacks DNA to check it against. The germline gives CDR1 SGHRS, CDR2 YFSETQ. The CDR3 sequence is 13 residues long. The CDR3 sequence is CASTPSDNYEQYF.

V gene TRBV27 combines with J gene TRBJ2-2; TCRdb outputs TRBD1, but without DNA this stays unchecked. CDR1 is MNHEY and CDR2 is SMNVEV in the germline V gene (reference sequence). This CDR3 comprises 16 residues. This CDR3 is CASPEGEQANTGELFF.

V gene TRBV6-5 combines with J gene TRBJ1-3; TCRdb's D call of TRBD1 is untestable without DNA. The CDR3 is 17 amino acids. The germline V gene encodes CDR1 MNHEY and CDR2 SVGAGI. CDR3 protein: CASSYYGAAPGGNTIYF.

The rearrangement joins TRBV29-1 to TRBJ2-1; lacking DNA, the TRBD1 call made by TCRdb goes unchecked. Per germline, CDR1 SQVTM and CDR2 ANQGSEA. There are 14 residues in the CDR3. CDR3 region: CSVVDRVTYNEQFF.

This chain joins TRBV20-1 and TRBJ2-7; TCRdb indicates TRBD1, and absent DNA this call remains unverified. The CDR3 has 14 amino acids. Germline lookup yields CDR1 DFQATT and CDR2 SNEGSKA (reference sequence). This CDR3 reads CSALMTERGYEQYF.

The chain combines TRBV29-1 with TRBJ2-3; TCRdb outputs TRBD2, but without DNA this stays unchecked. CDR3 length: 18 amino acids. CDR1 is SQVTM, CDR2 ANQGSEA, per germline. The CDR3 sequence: CSALPRLGLAGGTDTQYF.

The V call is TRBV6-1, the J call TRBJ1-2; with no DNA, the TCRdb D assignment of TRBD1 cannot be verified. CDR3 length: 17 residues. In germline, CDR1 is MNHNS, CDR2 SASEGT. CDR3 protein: CASSEIGGFINYYGYTF.

CDR3 residues: CASSPFPPGANTGELFF. The chain joins TRBV5-1 to TRBJ2-2; TCRdb lists TRBD1, though no DNA is available to test this call. Germline values: CDR1 SGHRS, CDR2 YFSETQ. The CDR3 consists of 17 residues.

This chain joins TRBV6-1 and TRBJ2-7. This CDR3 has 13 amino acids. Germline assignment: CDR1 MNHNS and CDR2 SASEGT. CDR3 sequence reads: CASSLTRWNEQYF.

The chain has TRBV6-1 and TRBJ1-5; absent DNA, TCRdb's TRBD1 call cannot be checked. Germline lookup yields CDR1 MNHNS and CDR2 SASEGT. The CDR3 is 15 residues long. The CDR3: CASSEVDRSNQPQHF.

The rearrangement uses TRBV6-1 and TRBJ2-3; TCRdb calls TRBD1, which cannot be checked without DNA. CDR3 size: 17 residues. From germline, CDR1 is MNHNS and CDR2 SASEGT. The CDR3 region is CASSERASGGRTDTQYF.

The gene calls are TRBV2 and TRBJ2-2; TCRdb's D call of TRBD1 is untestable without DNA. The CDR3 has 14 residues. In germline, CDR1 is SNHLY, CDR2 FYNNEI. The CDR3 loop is CASSEIIPVQELFF.

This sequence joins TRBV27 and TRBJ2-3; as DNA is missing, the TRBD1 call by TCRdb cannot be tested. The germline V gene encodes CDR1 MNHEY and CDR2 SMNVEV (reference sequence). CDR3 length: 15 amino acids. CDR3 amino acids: CASSPGVISTDTQYF.

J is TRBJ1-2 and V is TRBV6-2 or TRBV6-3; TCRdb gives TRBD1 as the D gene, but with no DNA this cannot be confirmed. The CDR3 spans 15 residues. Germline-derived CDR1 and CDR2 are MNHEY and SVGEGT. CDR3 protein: CASSYLYGTGDGYTF.

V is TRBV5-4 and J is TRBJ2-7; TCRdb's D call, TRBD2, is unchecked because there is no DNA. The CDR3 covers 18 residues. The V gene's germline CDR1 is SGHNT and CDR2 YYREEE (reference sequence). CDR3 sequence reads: CASSSPGPTSGSLSEQYF. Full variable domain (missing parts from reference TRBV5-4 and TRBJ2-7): ETGVTQSPTHLIKTRGQQVTLRCSSQSGHNTVSWYQQALGQGPQFIFQYYREEENGRGNFPPRFSGLQFPNYSSELNVNALELDDSALYLCASSSPGPTSGSLSEQYFGPGTRLTVT.

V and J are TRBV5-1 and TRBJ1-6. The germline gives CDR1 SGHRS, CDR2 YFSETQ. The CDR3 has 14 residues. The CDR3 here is CASSREGGTSPLHF.

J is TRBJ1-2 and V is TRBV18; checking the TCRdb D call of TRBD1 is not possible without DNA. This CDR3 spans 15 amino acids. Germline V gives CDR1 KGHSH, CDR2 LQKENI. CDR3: CASSPQRGTEYGYTF.

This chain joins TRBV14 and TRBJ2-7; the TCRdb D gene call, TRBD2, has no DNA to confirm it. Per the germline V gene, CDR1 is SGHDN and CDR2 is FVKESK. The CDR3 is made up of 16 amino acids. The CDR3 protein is CASSQGLGGRTYEQYF.